This T cell receptor beta chain was obtained from a study of cytomegalovirus exposure and HLA in healthy donors. The PCR contained 60 Vbeta and 13 Jbeta primers. Profiled with immunoSEQ multiplex PCR; TCRdb holds only in-frame clones, not every one. The sample consists of 90,000 to 130,000 clones, 55% to 70% of them appearing once. Study results and caveats: Analyzed later, association rates of TCRs varied across HLA loci, with DRB1 most and HLA-C fewest. HLA-A and HLA-B allele assignments for most subjects were reportedly predicted accurately using TCR beta sequences. The productive fraction for most TCR beta V segments was about 90% or about 30% in an earlier analysis. An analysis was carried out at a later point. It showed that HLA-associated TCR beta chains were more clonally expanded than equally common non-associated chains.

CDR1 and CDR2 (germline): SNHLY, FYNNEI. V gave up 8 bases and J gave up 4 bases; unmatched junction bases: 3. CDR3 length: 13 residues. With respect to this clone: No antigen is known for it.

This chain joins TRBV2 and TRBJ2-7, with 12 nucleotides matching TRBD2. The sample comprised PBMCs. This clonotype was sampled from a young woman in good health and CMV-seronegative. For the CDR3, the DNA is TGTGCCAGCTCAGGACTAGCGGGGTACGAGCAGTACTTC. Translation: CASSGLAGYEQYF.